What follows are 22 T cell receptor beta chains derived from one specimen sequenced in a study of blood T cell repertoires in COVID-19. Data came from immunoSEQ multiplex PCR; TCRdb stores just in-frame clones and leaves some out. Among 300,000 to 400,000 clones, 87% were seen once, and the ten largest hold over 6%. Input material: peripheral blood. The origin of the receptors is a woman in her fifties or sixties with COVID-19, enrolled during active disease.

The chain links TRBV19 to TRBJ1-2, with 7 bases aligning to TRBD1. The CDR3 is made up of 14 amino acids. The junction had 9 bases not matched to a gene; V was cut back by 3 bases and J by 8 bases. Germline V gene sequence: CDR1 LNHDA, CDR2 SQIVND (reference sequence). The CDR3 DNA follows: TGTGCCAGTAGTATGCAGGGGGACCTCTGGGGCTACACCTTC. This encodes CASSMQGDLWGYTF.

The CDR3 region is CSATRGGTNEKLFF. The CDR3 coding sequence is TGCAGCGCCACGAGGGGAGGGACTAATGAAAAACTGTTTTTT. The chain recombines TRBV29-1 with TRBJ1-4; the D gene is possibly TRBD1 (5 bases). CDR1 SQVTM and CDR2 ANQGSEA come from the germline V gene. The germline V and J ends were trimmed by 7 bases and 2 bases, with 14 bases remaining between them. The CDR3 covers 14 residues. The full variable domain, completed using reference TRBV29-1 and TRBJ1-4, is SAVISQKPSRDICQRGTSLTIQCQVDSQVTMMFWYRQQPGQSLTLIATANQGSEATYESGFVIDKFPISRPNLTFSTLTVSNMSPEDSSIYLCSATRGGTNEKLFFGSGTQLSVL.

The CDR3 sequence: CSVGTGSYNEQFF. CDR3 sequence (DNA): TGCAGCGTTGGGACAGGCTCCTACAATGAGCAGTTCTTC. The rearrangement joins TRBV29-1 to TRBJ2-1; 7 bases align to TRBD1. The CDR3 consists of 13 residues. Losses at the gene ends were 4 bases for V and 0 bases for J; bases not matched to a gene: 0. CDR1 and CDR2 from the germline V gene are SQVTM and ANQGSEA.

V and J are TRBV2 and TRBJ2-4, with TRBD2 as a possible D gene (5 bases). The V gene lost 6 bases and the J gene lost 8 bases, with 20 bases spanning the gap. Germline V gene data show CDR1 as SNHLY and CDR2 as FYNNEI. The CDR3 spans 15 residues. CDR3 DNA: TGTGCCAGCAGCGCTACCCCGGGCGACGGGGACATTCAGTACTTC. Protein: CASSATPGDGDIQYF.

This chain connects TRBV5-1 to TRBJ1-2; 8 bases are shared with TRBD1. Germline assignment: CDR1 SGHRS and CDR2 YFSETQ. J lost 5 bases, V lost 4 bases, and 16 bases had no gene match. The CDR3 has 17 amino acids. CDR3 loop: CASSPGGPGTGPYGYTF. CDR3 nucleotide sequence: TGCGCCAGCAGCCCGGGGGGACCTGGGACAGGACCTTATGGCTACACCTTC.

This chain connects TRBV5-5 to TRBJ2-7, with 7 positions matching TRBD2. V shed 6 bases, J shed 1 base, and the junction held 13 bases outside the gene matches. The CDR3 spans 16 residues. Germline lookup yields CDR1 SGHKS and CDR2 YYEKEE (reference sequence). CDR3 sequence: CASNFLAGQTSYEQYF. CDR3 nucleotides: TGTGCCAGCAACTTCTTAGCGGGTCAAACTTCCTACGAGCAGTACTTC.

V and J are TRBV28 and TRBJ2-1; 13 bases map to TRBD2. The CDR3 loop spans 17 amino acids. Per germline, CDR1 MDHEN and CDR2 SYDVKM. The CDR3 region has the DNA TGTGCGACCTTGGAACTAGCGGGAGGGCGCTCCTACAATGAGCAGTTCTTC. This gives the protein CATLELAGGRSYNEQFF.

V and J are TRBV18 and TRBJ2-7; a possible D gene is TRBD1 (5 bases). CDR1 is KGHSH and CDR2 is LQKENI in the germline V gene. With 3 bases removed from V and 2 bases from J, the gap between germline ends came to 11 bases. The CDR3 is 14 amino acids. CDR3 sequence: CASSPVTDPYEQYF. CDR3 nucleotide sequence: TGTGCCAGCTCACCGGTGACAGACCCCTACGAGCAGTACTTC.

The chain combines TRBV9 with TRBJ1-4; TRBD1 aligns across 8 bases. Germline V CDR1 and CDR2: SGDLS, YYNGEE. This CDR3 has 15 amino acids. Germline trimming cut 5 bases from V and 5 bases from J; bases unmatched to any gene: 8. Here the CDR3 DNA reads TGTGCCAGCAGTCCCGCAGGGGGCCTAAATGAAAAACTGTTTTTT. It translates to CASSPAGGLNEKLFF.

J is TRBJ1-5 and V is TRBV18; D perhaps matches TRBD1 (6 bases). V lost 4 bases and J lost 2, with 6 bases in between. This CDR3 spans 13 amino acids. Germline-derived CDR1 and CDR2 are KGHSH and LQKENI. The CDR3 loop is CASSRQGNQPQHF. The CDR3 DNA reads as TGTGCCAGCTCACGACAGGGCAATCAGCCCCAGCATTTT.

The chain employs TRBV5-1 and TRBJ1-1; TRBD1 agrees at 7 bases. The V segment lost 5 bases and the J segment 1 base; nucleotides outside the gene matches: 5. The CDR3 sequence is 14 residues long. Germline CDR1 SGHRS, CDR2 YFSETQ. CDR3 in DNA: TGCGCCAGCAGATACGACAGGGAGAACACTGAAGCTTTCTTT. This encodes CASRYDRENTEAFF.

This clone was counted once. The chain employs TRBV6-2 or TRBV6-3 and TRBJ1-1; possible D gene TRBD1, 6 bases. The CDR3 sequence is 17 residues long. Trimming pared 2 bases from V and 1 base from J, leaving 17 bases between. Germline V gene data show CDR1 as MNHEY and CDR2 as SVGEGT. The DNA for the CDR3 is TGTGCCAGCAGTTACATGGCCTGGCAGGGGTCGAACACTGAAGCTTTCTTT. It yields the protein CASSYMAWQGSNTEAFF.

This chain uses TRBV19 with TRBJ1-3, with 10 bases that match TRBD1. Germline-derived CDR1 and CDR2 are LNHDA and SQIVND (reference sequence). V lost 4 bases, J lost 0 bases, and 3 bases stayed unmatched. The CDR3 spans 16 residues. The chain's CDR3 is CASSRWTGGSGNTIYF. CDR3 DNA: TGTGCCAGTAGTAGATGGACAGGGGGCTCTGGAAACACCATATATTTT.

The rearrangement uses TRBV15 and TRBJ2-5, with D uncertain. CDR1 LNHNV and CDR2 YYDKDF come from the germline V gene (reference sequence). This CDR3 contains 15 residues. V lost 1 base and J 2 bases, leaving 11 bases between the germline ends. CDR3 coding DNA: TGTGCCACCAGCAGAGCACCCCACAGTCAAGAGACCCAGTACTTC. This sequence encodes CATSRAPHSQETQYF.

This chain uses TRBV6-4 with TRBJ2-5; 7 bases align to TRBD1. Germline loops: CDR1 MRHNA, CDR2 SNTAGT. This CDR3 is built from 13 residues. The ends lost 5 bases at V and 0 bases at J; junction bases unmatched: 0. CDR3 sequence reads: CASSTGDQETQYF. CDR3 coding DNA: TGTGCCAGCAGTACAGGGGACCAAGAGACCCAGTACTTC.

This clone occurred a few times. This sequence joins TRBV2 and TRBJ2-7, with 7 bases fitting TRBD2. Trimming took 7 bases from V and 2 from J; bases not matched to a gene: 11. This CDR3 contains 15 residues. CDR1 and CDR2 from the germline V gene are SNHLY and FYNNEI. The CDR3, as DNA: TGTGCCAGCACCCGAAGGGCGGGAGTGACCTACGAGCAGTACTTC. This gives the protein CASTRRAGVTYEQYF.

V and J are TRBV3-1 (or the pseudogene TRBV3-2) and TRBJ1-2; D is possibly TRBD1 (5 bases). This CDR3 is 15 amino acids long. CDR1 and CDR2 from the germline V gene are LGHDT and YNNKEL (reference sequence). V was pared by 5 bases and J by 0 bases, with 13 bases between. CDR3 sequence reads: CASSLRQLPNYGYTF. In nucleotides, the CDR3 is TGTGCCAGCAGCTTGAGACAGCTCCCTAACTATGGCTACACCTTC.

Note on this clone: Other DNA sequences in the same sample also yield this CDR3. The rearrangement joins TRBV15 to TRBJ1-6, with 9 bases that match TRBD1. From germline, CDR1 is LNHNV and CDR2 YYDKDF (reference sequence). The CDR3 is 14 residues long. The V gene end was trimmed by 3 bases and the J gene end by 10 bases; junction bases not matched to a gene: 4. CDR3 in DNA: TGTGCCACCAGCAGGGACAGGGGCAGGTCACCCCTCCACTTT. Its translation is CATSRDRGRSPLHF.

This rearrangement joins TRBV18 to TRBJ1-1, with TRBD1 identical over 9 bases. This CDR3 has 15 residues. The J segment lost 1 base and the V segment lost 1 base, leaving 1 base of the junction unmatched. The germline CDR1 and CDR2 sequences are KGHSH and LQKENI. CDR3 loop: CASSPRGQGNTEAFF. The CDR3 DNA reads TGTGCCAGCTCACCACGGGGACAGGGGAACACTGAAGCTTTCTTT. Together with reference TRBV18 and TRBJ1-1, the CDR3 gives the full variable domain: NAGVMQNPRHLVRRRGQEARLRCSPMKGHSHVYWYRQLPEEGLKFMVYLQKENIIDESGMPKERFSAEFPKEGPSILRIQQVVRGDSAAYFCASSPRGQGNTEAFFGQGTRLTVV.

DNA of the CDR3: TGTGCCACCAGCCCAGGACAGGGAAACTATGGCTACACCTTC. As protein: CATSPGQGNYGYTF. The chain carries TRBV15 and TRBJ1-2; TRBD1 matches at 8 bases. The CDR3 is made up of 14 amino acids. The V segment lost 5 bases and the J segment 2 bases; nucleotides outside the gene matches: 4. Germline CDR1 LNHNV, CDR2 YYDKDF (reference sequence).

V usage is TRBV5-6 and J usage is TRBJ2-1; the match to TRBD2 covers 9 bases. This CDR3 contains 13 residues. Germline trimming cut 4 bases from V and 8 bases from J; bases unmatched to any gene: 4. Germline lookup yields CDR1 SGHDT and CDR2 YYEEEE. This CDR3 is CASSLGLAHEQFF. CDR3 coding DNA: TGTGCCAGCAGCCTAGGACTAGCGCATGAGCAGTTCTTC.

The sample holds one count of this clone. This sequence joins TRBV4-2 and TRBJ2-2; TRBD1 is a possible D gene (6 bases). Germline CDR1 and CDR2: LGHNA and YNFKEQ. V lost 1 base and J 4 bases, leaving 13 bases between the germline ends. The CDR3 has 16 residues. The CDR3 DNA follows: TGTGCCAGCAGCCAAGGGGACACACTAGGCACCGGGGAGCTGTTTTTT. Translating it yields CASSQGDTLGTGELFF.